This T cell receptor (beta chain) was retrieved from a study of monozygotic twins with inflammatory bowel disease. Findings of the study overall: Clonotype sharing was lower in IBD patients than healthy twins, most markedly with disease activity. The study supported no single strong signal or clonotype linked to IBD.

About this clonotype: Its antigen is still unknown.

CDR3 length: 16 amino acids. The V gene's germline CDR1 is DFQATT and CDR2 SNEGSKA (reference sequence). TCRdb re-called the 5' RACE reads, yielding one record per CDR3 amino acid sequence without DNA. The data include about 300,000 distinct CDR3 sequences; the top ten clones carry roughly 5.2%. The chain carries TRBV20-1 and TRBJ2-7; TCRdb reports TRBD1, a call that lacks DNA to check it against. The sample consisted of blood. This receptor was taken from a human donor with ulcerative colitis or Crohn's disease, or a healthy co-twin of an affected twin (not recorded which). The CDR3 sequence is CSARDFTQGNTYEQYF.